Each of the 30 T cell receptor beta chains below was sequenced from the same sample in a study of CD8 T cells in Susac syndrome. Reverse transcription of roughly 0.45 to 1 ug RNA was performed with random hexamers. One entry per CDR3 protein, called by TCRdb with MiXCR from the immunoSEQ multiplex PCR reads. The sample lists 95,000 to 150,000 distinct CDR3 sequences; roughly 95% were seen once. The sample taken for sequencing was CD4+ T cells from PBMCs. These receptors all stem from a human donor with Susac syndrome.

The chain has TRBV30 and TRBJ2-6; no firm D call. Germline V gene data show CDR1 as GTSNPN and CDR2 as SVGIG (reference sequence). Trimming removed 7 bases from V and 4 bases from J, with 11 bases in between. The CDR3 covers 13 residues. CDR3 protein: CAYRTSGANVLTF. The DNA for the CDR3 is TGTGCCTACCGTACATCCGGGGCCAACGTCCTGACTTTC. Together with reference TRBV30 and TRBJ2-6, the CDR3 gives the full variable domain: SQTIHQWPATLVQPVGSPLSLECTVEGTSNPNLYWYRQAAGRGLQLLFYSVGIGQISSEVPQNLSASRPQDRQFILSSKKLLLSDSGFYLCAYRTSGANVLTFGAGSRLTVL.

The rearrangement links TRBV24-1 to TRBJ2-5; TRBD1 might be the D (5 bases). Between the trimmed V and J ends, which lost 4 bases and 5 bases, there was a span of 10 bases. Germline V CDR1 and CDR2: KGHDR, SFDVKD. This CDR3 is 13 amino acids long. CDR3: CATSETGGETQYF. In DNA, the CDR3 is TGTGCCACCAGTGAAACAGGCGGTGAGACCCAGTACTTC.

V usage is TRBV5-1 and J usage is TRBJ2-1; 11 positions agree with TRBD2. This CDR3 is built from 16 residues. Germline-derived CDR1 and CDR2 are SGHRS and YFSETQ. After removal of 0 bases from V and 9 bases from J, the junction contained 8 bases not matched to a gene. The DNA of the CDR3 is TGCGCCAGCAGCTTGGAGGTAGCGGGAGGGCCGGGTGAGCAGTTCTTC. This codes for CASSLEVAGGPGEQFF.

This clonotype showed up just once. This chain joins TRBV7-2 and TRBJ1-5; TRBD1 might be the D (5 bases). CDR1 SGHTA and CDR2 FQGNSA come from the germline V gene. CDR3 length: 16 residues. The V gene lost 5 bases and the J gene lost 0 bases, with 14 bases spanning the gap. CDR3 nucleotides: TGTGCCAGCAGCCCCGGGAACAGGATTAGCAATCAGCCCCAGCATTTT. It codes for CASSPGNRISNQPQHF.

The chain has TRBV18 and TRBJ2-7; D possibly matches TRBD1 or TRBD2 (5 bases each). V was shortened by 4 bases and J by 6 bases, with 13 bases between the two germline ends. CDR3 length: 13 amino acids. Germline V gene sequence: CDR1 KGHSH, CDR2 LQKENI. The CDR3 sequence is CASSRGSGTEQYF. The DNA of the CDR3 is TGTGCCAGCTCACGGGGATCGGGGACCGAGCAGTACTTC. The entire variable domain, with the rest obtained from reference TRBV18 and TRBJ2-7, is as follows: NAGVMQNPRHLVRRRGQEARLRCSPMKGHSHVYWYRQLPEEGLKFMVYLQKENIIDESGMPKERFSAEFPKEGPSILRIQQVVRGDSAAYFCASSRGSGTEQYFGPGTRLTVT.

This clonotype was counted a single time. This sequence joins TRBV27 and TRBJ2-5; no clear D gene. The CDR3 has 15 residues. Trimming shortened V by 2 bases and J by 0 bases, and 10 bases separated the two germline ends. The germline V gene has CDR1 MNHEY and CDR2 SMNVEV (reference sequence). CDR3 in amino acids: CASSLRAEHQETQYF. The CDR3 DNA sequence: TGTGCCAGCAGTTTACGGGCAGAGCACCAAGAGACCCAGTACTTC.

The V call is TRBV7-6, the J call TRBJ2-5; 7 nucleotides match TRBD2. J lost 4 bases, V lost 7 bases, and 12 bases had no gene match. This CDR3 has 15 amino acids. From germline, CDR1 is SGHVS and CDR2 FNYEAQ. CDR3 sequence (DNA): TGTGCCAGCACCCCGGGCCGAACGGGAGGAGAGACCCAGTACTTC. Its translation is CASTPGRTGGETQYF.

The chain links TRBV5-5 to TRBJ1-5, with D perhaps TRBD1 (5 bases). Germline CDR1 is SGHKS and CDR2 is YYEKEE (reference sequence). The CDR3 sequence is 15 residues long. Trimming left V 0 bases short and J 5 bases short, with 12 bases between. CDR3 sequence (DNA): TGTGCCAGCAGCTTGGAAGGGGCCGCAGATCAGCCCCAGCATTTT. Protein sequence: CASSLEGAADQPQHF.

The sample holds one count of this clonotype. The V and J genes are TRBV29-1 and TRBJ2-5; 8 bases are a match to TRBD2. CDR1 and CDR2 (germline): SQVTM, ANQGSEA. The CDR3 totals 15 residues. J lost 2 bases, V lost 4 bases, and 9 bases had no gene match. In nucleotides, the CDR3 is TGCAGCGTTGGGCCTACTAGCGGAGTACAAGAGACCCAGTACTTC. This sequence encodes CSVGPTSGVQETQYF.

The chain employs TRBV10-3 and TRBJ2-3; tentatively, D is TRBD2 (6 bases). The CDR3 sequence is 13 residues long. Germline lookup yields CDR1 ENHRY and CDR2 SYGVKD. Trimming pared 7 bases from V and 2 bases from J, leaving 10 bases between. In DNA, the CDR3 is TGTGCCATCAATGGCGGGACCACAGATACGCAGTATTTT. Protein: CAINGGTTDTQYF.

The chain is built from TRBV18 and TRBJ2-1; 9 nucleotides align to TRBD1. Germline V gene lookup returns CDR1 KGHSH and CDR2 LQKENI. Losses at the gene ends were 5 bases for V and 8 bases for J; bases not matched to a gene: 10. The CDR3 sequence is 15 residues long. Written as DNA, the CDR3 is TGTGCCAGCTCAAATCGACAGGGGGGCTTGGATGAGCAGTTCTTC. Amino acid sequence: CASSNRQGGLDEQFF. The complete variable domain, with remaining parts taken from reference TRBV18 and TRBJ2-1, reads NAGVMQNPRHLVRRRGQEARLRCSPMKGHSHVYWYRQLPEEGLKFMVYLQKENIIDESGMPKERFSAEFPKEGPSILRIQQVVRGDSAAYFCASSNRQGGLDEQFFGPGTRLTVL.

The chain joins TRBV5-1 to TRBJ2-7, with TRBD1 matching over 7 bases. Germline lookup yields CDR1 SGHRS and CDR2 YFSETQ. The CDR3 contains 14 residues. With V trimmed by 4 bases and J by 6 bases, 10 bases remained unmatched. CDR3 sequence (DNA): TGCGCCAGCAGCAGGGACAGTGCAGGGGTCGAGCAGTACTTC. Protein product: CASSRDSAGVEQYF.

This chain connects TRBV29-1 to TRBJ1-2, with TRBD1 matching 7 bases. V trimming: 4 bases; J trimming: 5 bases; junction bases outside the gene matches: 7. Germline assignment: CDR1 SQVTM and CDR2 ANQGSEA. This CDR3 is 13 amino acids long. As DNA, the CDR3 is TGCAGCGTTGTCGGTCAGGGGGGTTATGGCTACACCTTC. It is translated as CSVVGQGGYGYTF.

The genes are TRBV6-2 or TRBV6-3 and TRBJ1-5; D not certain. This CDR3 has 13 amino acids. V shed 4 bases and J shed 2 bases, with 6 bases lying between them. Germline assignment: CDR1 MNHEY and CDR2 SVGEGT. CDR3 DNA: TGTGCCAGCAGTTCCGAACGCAATCAGCCCCAGCATTTT. It codes for CASSSERNQPQHF.

The J gene is TRBJ1-2, the V gene TRBV4-1, with D uncertain. Germline CDR1 is MGHRA and CDR2 is YSYEKL. This CDR3 has 16 residues. Trimming stripped 1 base from V and 2 bases from J, with 14 bases between. The CDR3 nucleotides are TGCGCCAGCAGCCAAGCTCCCAGTAGCCGCAACTATGGCTACACCTTC. It yields the protein CASSQAPSSRNYGYTF.

This chain uses TRBV18 with TRBJ2-6; D is unclear. CDR1 is KGHSH and CDR2 is LQKENI in the germline V gene. This CDR3 is built from 16 residues. The ends were cut back, 2 bases at V and 2 bases at J, with 10 bases in the middle. CDR3 in amino acids: CASSPANLAGANVLTF. As DNA, the CDR3 is TGTGCCAGCTCACCAGCAAATTTAGCTGGGGCCAACGTCCTGACTTTC.

The CDR3 loop reads CAWSVSRARPEAFF. CDR3 bases: TGTGCCTGGAGTGTAAGCAGAGCGAGGCCTGAAGCTTTCTTT. This chain joins TRBV30 and TRBJ1-1; D is unclear. Trimming removed 0 bases at V and 6 bases at J, with 14 bases between. The CDR3 extends over 14 amino acids. CDR1 GTSNPN and CDR2 SVGIG come from the germline V gene (reference sequence).

The chain carries TRBV12-3 or TRBV12-4 and TRBJ2-1, with 10 bases aligning to TRBD1. V was pared by 6 bases and J by 8 bases, with 10 bases of the junction left unmatched. This CDR3 has 15 residues. CDR3 DNA sequence: TGTGCCAGCAGCTGGCTCGGGACAGGGGTGGATGAGCAGTTCTTC. Protein sequence: CASSWLGTGVDEQFF.

V is TRBV30 and J is TRBJ2-7; TRBD1 is a possible D gene (6 bases). Trimming shortened V by 2 bases and J by 7 bases, and 15 bases separated the two germline ends. This CDR3 region has 13 residues. Germline CDR1 reads GTSNPN; CDR2 reads SVGIG (reference sequence). The CDR3 spells CAWSSNRAGEQYF. DNA of the CDR3: TGTGCCTGGAGTTCTAACAGGGCCGGGGAGCAGTACTTC.

This rearrangement joins TRBV7-9 to TRBJ1-1, with D possibly matching TRBD1 (5 bases). CDR3 length: 16 residues. V lost 8 bases and J 6 bases, leaving 25 bases between the germline ends. From germline, CDR1 is SEHNR and CDR2 FQNEAQ (reference sequence). The CDR3 reads CASLKSKSGGGAEAFF. The CDR3 DNA sequence: TGTGCCAGCCTCAAATCGAAATCGGGGGGTGGGGCTGAAGCTTTCTTT.

The rearrangement uses TRBV6-2 or TRBV6-3 and TRBJ1-1, with 9 bases matching TRBD1. The CDR3 is 15 amino acids. CDR1 is MNHEY, CDR2 SVGEGT, per germline. The V segment lost 5 bases and the J segment 4 bases; nucleotides outside the gene matches: 8. This CDR3 reads CASSQTGTGFTEAFF. The CDR3 nucleotides are TGTGCCAGCAGTCAAACCGGGACAGGGTTCACTGAAGCTTTCTTT.

The chain joins TRBV9 to TRBJ1-1; TRBD1 agrees at 8 bases. Germline loops: CDR1 SGDLS, CDR2 YYNGEE. This CDR3 comprises 13 residues. V was clipped by 4 bases and J by 4 bases; unmatched bases: 3. The CDR3 spells CASSYTGGTEAFF. CDR3 sequence (DNA): TGTGCCAGCAGCTATACAGGGGGCACTGAAGCTTTCTTT.

The chain joins TRBV5-5 to TRBJ2-1; D unresolved. The V gene's germline CDR1 is SGHKS and CDR2 YYEKEE (reference sequence). Trimming took off 0 bases at V and 2 bases at J, with 3 bases between the two ends. The CDR3 extends over 13 amino acids. This chain's CDR3 is CASSLEAYNEQFF. CDR3 nucleotide sequence: TGTGCCAGCAGCTTGGAAGCCTACAATGAGCAGTTCTTC.

The V gene is TRBV24-1, the J gene TRBJ2-1; 11 nucleotides align to TRBD2. Trimming took 10 bases from V and 9 from J; bases not matched to a gene: 10. Germline loops: CDR1 KGHDR, CDR2 SFDVKD. This CDR3 spans 14 amino acids. The CDR3 coding sequence is TGTGCCACGAGAGTAGCGGGAGGGAATGGTGAGCAGTTCTTC. Translation gives CATRVAGGNGEQFF.

The CDR3 bases are TGTGCCAGCAGCGAGAAGGGGGTCACTGAAGCTTTCTTT. It codes for CASSEKGVTEAFF. This chain joins TRBV5-4 and TRBJ1-1; possibly TRBD1 for D (6 bases). CDR1 is SGHNT and CDR2 is YYREEE in the germline V gene (reference sequence). The CDR3 covers 13 residues. Trimming removed 4 bases from V and 4 bases from J, with 11 bases in between.

The chain has TRBV7-2 and TRBJ1-3; the D is unclear. The CDR3 is 17 amino acids. Germline V gene sequence: CDR1 SGHTA, CDR2 FQGNSA. The V and J ends lost 4 bases and 0 bases respectively, with 16 bases between them. The CDR3 DNA reads TGTGCCAGCAGCTCCTCCGCTGCGCCATACTCTGGAAACACCATATATTTT. Residues: CASSSSAAPYSGNTIYF.

The J gene is TRBJ1-2, the V gene TRBV9, with 11 bases that match TRBD1. Germline CDR1 SGDLS, CDR2 YYNGEE. The CDR3 is made up of 15 amino acids. Trimming cost V 2 bases and J 8 bases; bases outside gene matches: 8. In nucleotides, the CDR3 is TGTGCCAGCAGCGTTGAGGACAGGGGGCTAAAGGGCTACACCTTC. Translation gives CASSVEDRGLKGYTF. Filled out from reference TRBV9 and TRBJ1-2, the complete variable domain reads DSGVTQTPKHLITATGQRVTLRCSPRSGDLSVYWYQQSLDQGLQFLIQYYNGEERAKGNILERFSAQQFPDLHSELNLSSLELGDSALYFCASSVEDRGLKGYTFGSGTRLTVV.

The chain recombines TRBV29-1 with TRBJ2-1, with TRBD1 matching 8 bases. Germline values: CDR1 SQVTM, CDR2 ANQGSEA. This CDR3 has 14 amino acids. Trimming at V came to 5 bases and at J to 6 bases, leaving 9 bases not matched to a gene. Here the CDR3 DNA reads TGCAGCGTTTTTAGGGGAACAGGGGGCAATGAGCAGTTCTTC. Encoded protein: CSVFRGTGGNEQFF.

The V gene is TRBV20-1, the J gene TRBJ1-3, with D unresolved. The CDR3 is made up of 14 amino acids. V was pared by 3 bases and J by 0 bases, with 9 bases between. Germline assignment: CDR1 DFQATT and CDR2 SNEGSKA (reference sequence). The CDR3 is CSARGSHSGNTIYF. CDR3 nucleotides: TGCAGTGCTAGGGGGAGTCACTCTGGAAACACCATATATTTT.

The chain is built from TRBV20-1 and TRBJ2-1; 9 positions agree with TRBD2. The germline V gene has CDR1 DFQATT and CDR2 SNEGSKA (reference sequence). The ends lost 3 bases at V and 4 bases at J; junction bases unmatched: 4. The CDR3 consists of 14 residues. CDR3 in DNA: TGCAGTGCTAGGACTAGCGGAGAGTACAATGAGCAGTTCTTC. Its translation is CSARTSGEYNEQFF.